The 3 T cell receptor beta chains given below trace back to one sample, sequenced in a study of shared clonotypes between healthy human individuals. Clones were read by immunoSEQ multiplex PCR, and TCRdb kept only the in-frame ones, dropping some. In the table there are about half a million clones, approximately 80% of which are singletons. Sample: PBMCs. These receptors were taken from a woman in her forties in good health. Some clones in this sample may be carry-over from other donors' samples.

With respect to this clone: The same CDR3 is also encoded by other DNA sequences in this sample. V is TRBV5-1 and J is TRBJ1-2; perhaps TRBD1 as D (5 bases). V shed 0 bases and J shed 8 bases, with 14 bases lying between them. The CDR3 extends over 14 amino acids. Germline V CDR1 and CDR2: SGHRS, YFSETQ. The DNA of the CDR3 is TGCGCCAGCAGCTTGGCCGGTCAGGGAGACGGCTACACCTTC. Translating gives CASSLAGQGDGYTF.

Points on this clone: Just one base apart from a much larger clone, this may be a read error. Other DNA sequences in this sample translate to the same CDR3. This chain uses TRBV4-2 with TRBJ2-5; TRBD2 agrees at 12 bases. Germline CDR1 reads LGHNA; CDR2 reads YNFKEQ. Trimming removed 0 bases from V and 11 bases from J; junction bases left unmatched: 13. This CDR3 contains 17 residues. This chain's CDR3 is CASSQEGLAGRSYEQYF. Here the CDR3 DNA reads TGTGCCAGCAGCCAAGAAGGACTAGCGGGAAGGTCCTATGAGCAGTACTTC.

This rearrangement joins TRBV7-9 to TRBJ2-7; 8 bases align to TRBD1. With 2 bases clipped from V and 6 bases from J, the junction kept 9 bases outside the gene matches. This CDR3 is built from 15 residues. Germline V gives CDR1 SEHNR, CDR2 FQNEAQ (reference sequence). The CDR3 sequence is CASSLWQGAKGEQYF. The CDR3 bases are TGTGCCAGCAGCTTATGGCAGGGGGCGAAAGGCGAGCAGTACTTC. The whole variable domain, remainder taken from reference TRBV7-9 and TRBJ2-7, is DTGVSQNPRHKITKRGQNVTFRCDPISEHNRLYWYRQTLGQGPEFLTYFQNEAQLEKSRLLSDRFSAERPKGSFSTLEIQRTEQGDSAMYLCASSLWQGAKGEQYFGPGTRLTVT.